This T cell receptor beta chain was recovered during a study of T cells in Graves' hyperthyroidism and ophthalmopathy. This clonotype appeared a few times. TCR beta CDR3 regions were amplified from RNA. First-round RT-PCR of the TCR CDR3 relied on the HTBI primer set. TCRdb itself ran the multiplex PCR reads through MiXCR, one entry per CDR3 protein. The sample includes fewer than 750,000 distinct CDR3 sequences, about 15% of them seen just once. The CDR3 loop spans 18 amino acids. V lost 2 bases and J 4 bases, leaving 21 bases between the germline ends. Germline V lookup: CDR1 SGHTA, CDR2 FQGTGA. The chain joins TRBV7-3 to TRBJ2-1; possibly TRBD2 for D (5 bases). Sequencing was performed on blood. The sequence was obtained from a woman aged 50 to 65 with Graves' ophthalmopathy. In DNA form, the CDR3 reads TGTGCCAGCAGCTTACGAGGTACTGACTACAATAGATACAATGAGCAGTTCTTC. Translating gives CASSLRGTDYNRYNEQFF.